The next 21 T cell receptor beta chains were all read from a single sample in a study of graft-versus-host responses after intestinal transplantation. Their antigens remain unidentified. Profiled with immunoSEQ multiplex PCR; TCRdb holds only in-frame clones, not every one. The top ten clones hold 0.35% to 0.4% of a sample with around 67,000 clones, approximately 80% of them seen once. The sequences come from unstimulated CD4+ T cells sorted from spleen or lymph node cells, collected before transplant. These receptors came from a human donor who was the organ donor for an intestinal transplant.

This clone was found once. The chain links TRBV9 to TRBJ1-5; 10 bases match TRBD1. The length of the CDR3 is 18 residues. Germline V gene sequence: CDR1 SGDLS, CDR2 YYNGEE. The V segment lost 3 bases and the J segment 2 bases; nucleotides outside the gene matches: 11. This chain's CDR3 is CASSATGGAGVGNQPQHF. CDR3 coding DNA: TGTGCCAGCAGCGCGACAGGGGGCGCAGGGGTGGGCAATCAGCCCCAGCATTTT.

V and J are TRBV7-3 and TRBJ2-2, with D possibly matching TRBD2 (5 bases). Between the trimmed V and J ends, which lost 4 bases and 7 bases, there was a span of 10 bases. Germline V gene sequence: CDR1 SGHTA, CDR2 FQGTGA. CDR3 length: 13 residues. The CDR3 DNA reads TGTGCCAGCAGCTCCTACGGGGTCGGGGAGCTGTTTTTT. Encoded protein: CASSSYGVGELFF. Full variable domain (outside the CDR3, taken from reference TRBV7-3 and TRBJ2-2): GAGVSQTPSNKVTEKGKYVELRCDPISGHTALYWYRQSLGQGPEFLIYFQGTGAADDSGLPNDRFFAVRPEGSVSTLKIQRTERGDSAVYLCASSSYGVGELFFGEGSRLTVL.

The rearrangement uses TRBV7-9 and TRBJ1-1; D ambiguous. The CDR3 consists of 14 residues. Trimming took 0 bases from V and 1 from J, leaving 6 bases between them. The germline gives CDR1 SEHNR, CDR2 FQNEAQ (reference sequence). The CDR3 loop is CASSLAGGNTEAFF. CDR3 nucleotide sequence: TGTGCCAGCAGCTTAGCTGGAGGGAACACTGAAGCTTTCTTT.

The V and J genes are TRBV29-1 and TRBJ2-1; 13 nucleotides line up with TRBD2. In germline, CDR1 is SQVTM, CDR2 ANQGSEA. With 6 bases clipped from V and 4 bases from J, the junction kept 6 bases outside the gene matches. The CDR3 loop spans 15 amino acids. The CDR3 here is CSVRTSGGIYNEQFF. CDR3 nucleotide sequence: TGCAGCGTCAGGACTAGCGGGGGTATTTACAATGAGCAGTTCTTC.

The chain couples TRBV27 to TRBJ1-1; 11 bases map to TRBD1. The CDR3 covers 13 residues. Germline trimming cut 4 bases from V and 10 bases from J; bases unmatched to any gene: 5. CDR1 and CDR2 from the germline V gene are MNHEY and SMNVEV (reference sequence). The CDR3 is CASSWGQGVAAFF. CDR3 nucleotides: TGTGCCAGCAGTTGGGGACAGGGGGTCGCAGCTTTCTTT.

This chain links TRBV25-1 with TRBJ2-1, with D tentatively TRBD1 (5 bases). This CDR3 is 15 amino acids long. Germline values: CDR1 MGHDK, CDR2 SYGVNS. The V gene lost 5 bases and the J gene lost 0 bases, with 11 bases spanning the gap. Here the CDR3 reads CASSHRQLSYNEQFF. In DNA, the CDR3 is TGTGCCAGCAGTCACCGACAGCTCTCCTACAATGAGCAGTTCTTC.

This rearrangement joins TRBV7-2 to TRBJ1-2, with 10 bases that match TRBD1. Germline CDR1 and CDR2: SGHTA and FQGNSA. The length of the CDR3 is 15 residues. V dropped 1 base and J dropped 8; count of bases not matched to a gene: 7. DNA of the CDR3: TGTGCCAGCAGCTTAGGAGGTGGGACAGGGGAGGGCTACACCTTC. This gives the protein CASSLGGGTGEGYTF.

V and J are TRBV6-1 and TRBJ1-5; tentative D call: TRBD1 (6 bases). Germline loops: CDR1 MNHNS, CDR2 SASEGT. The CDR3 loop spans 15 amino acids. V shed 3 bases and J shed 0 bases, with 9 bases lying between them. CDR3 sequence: CASSDRGDSNQPQHF. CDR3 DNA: TGTGCCAGCAGTGACAGGGGAGATAGCAATCAGCCCCAGCATTTT.

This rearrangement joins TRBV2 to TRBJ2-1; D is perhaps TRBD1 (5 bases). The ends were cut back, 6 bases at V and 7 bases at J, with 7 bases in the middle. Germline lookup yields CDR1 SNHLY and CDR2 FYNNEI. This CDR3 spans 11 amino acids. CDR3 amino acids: CASRKGNEQFF. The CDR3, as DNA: TGTGCCAGCAGAAAGGGGAATGAGCAGTTCTTC.

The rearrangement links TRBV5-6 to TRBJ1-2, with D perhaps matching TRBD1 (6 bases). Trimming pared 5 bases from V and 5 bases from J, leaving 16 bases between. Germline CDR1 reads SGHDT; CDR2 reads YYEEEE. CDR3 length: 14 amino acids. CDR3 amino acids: CASRSTGMGYGYTF. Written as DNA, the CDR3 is TGTGCCAGCAGGTCCACAGGGATGGGGTATGGCTACACCTTC.

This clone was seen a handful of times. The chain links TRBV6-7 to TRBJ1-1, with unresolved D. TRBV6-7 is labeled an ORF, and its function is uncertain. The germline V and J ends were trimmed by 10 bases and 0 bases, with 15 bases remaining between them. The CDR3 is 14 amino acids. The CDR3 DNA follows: TGTGCCAACCCTGGGAGGCTCTTGAACACTGAAGCTTTCTTT. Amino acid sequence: CANPGRLLNTEAFF.

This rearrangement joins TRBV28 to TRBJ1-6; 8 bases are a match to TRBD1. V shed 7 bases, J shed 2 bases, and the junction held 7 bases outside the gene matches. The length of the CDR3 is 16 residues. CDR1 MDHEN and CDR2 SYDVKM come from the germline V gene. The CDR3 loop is CASKGQGATYNSPLHF. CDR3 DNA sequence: TGTGCCAGCAAAGGACAGGGAGCCACCTATAATTCACCCCTCCACTTT.

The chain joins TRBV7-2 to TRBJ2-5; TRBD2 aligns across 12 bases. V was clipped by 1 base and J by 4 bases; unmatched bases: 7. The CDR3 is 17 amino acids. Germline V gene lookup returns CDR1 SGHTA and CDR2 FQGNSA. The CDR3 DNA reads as TGTGCCAGCAGCTTAGTCGCTAGCGGGGGGGGTAGAGAGACCCAGTACTTC. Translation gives CASSLVASGGGRETQYF.

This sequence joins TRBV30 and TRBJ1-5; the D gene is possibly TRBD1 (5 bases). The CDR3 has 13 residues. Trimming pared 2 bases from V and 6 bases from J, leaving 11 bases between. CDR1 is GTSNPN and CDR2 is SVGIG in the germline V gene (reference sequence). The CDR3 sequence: CAWSMGGVQPQHF. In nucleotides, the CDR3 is TGTGCCTGGAGTATGGGGGGAGTTCAGCCCCAGCATTTT.

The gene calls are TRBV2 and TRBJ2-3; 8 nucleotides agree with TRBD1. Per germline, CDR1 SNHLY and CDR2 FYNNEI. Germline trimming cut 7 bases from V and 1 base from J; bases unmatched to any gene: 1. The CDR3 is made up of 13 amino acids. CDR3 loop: CASKDRGTDTQYF. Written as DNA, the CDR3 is TGTGCCAGCAAGGACAGGGGCACAGATACGCAGTATTTT.

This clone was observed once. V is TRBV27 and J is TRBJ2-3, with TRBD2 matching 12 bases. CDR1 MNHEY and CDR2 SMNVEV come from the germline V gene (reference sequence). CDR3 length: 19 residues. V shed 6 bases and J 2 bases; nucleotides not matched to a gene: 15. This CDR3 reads CASSPGLAGGRGYTDTQYF. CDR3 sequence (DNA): TGTGCCAGCAGCCCGGGACTAGCGGGCGGCCGCGGATACACAGATACGCAGTATTTT.

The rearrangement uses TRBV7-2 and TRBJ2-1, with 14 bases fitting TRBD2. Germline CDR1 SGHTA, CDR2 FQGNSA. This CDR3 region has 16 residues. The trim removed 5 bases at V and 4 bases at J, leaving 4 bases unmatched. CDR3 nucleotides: TGTGCCAGCAGCATCAGACTAGCGGGGGGGTACAATGAGCAGTTCTTC. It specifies CASSIRLAGGYNEQFF.

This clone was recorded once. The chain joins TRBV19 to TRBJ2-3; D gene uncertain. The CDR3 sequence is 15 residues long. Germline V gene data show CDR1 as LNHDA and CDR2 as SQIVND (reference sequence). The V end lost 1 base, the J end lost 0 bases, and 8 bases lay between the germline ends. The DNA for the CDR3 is TGTGCCAGTAGTATAGGTCTGCAGAGCACAGATACGCAGTATTTT. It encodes CASSIGLQSTDTQYF.

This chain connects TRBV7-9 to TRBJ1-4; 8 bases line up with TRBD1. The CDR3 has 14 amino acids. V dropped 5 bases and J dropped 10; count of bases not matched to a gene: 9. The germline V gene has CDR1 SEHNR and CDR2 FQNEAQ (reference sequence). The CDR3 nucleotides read TGTGCCAGCAGCAACTCGGGACAGGAGATAAAACTGTTTTTT. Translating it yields CASSNSGQEIKLFF.

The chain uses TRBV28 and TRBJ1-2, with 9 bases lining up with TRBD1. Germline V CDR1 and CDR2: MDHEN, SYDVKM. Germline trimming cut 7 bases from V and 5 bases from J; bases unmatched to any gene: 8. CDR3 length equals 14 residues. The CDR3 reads CASTPGDRGYGYTF. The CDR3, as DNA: TGTGCCAGCACACCCGGAGACAGGGGGTATGGCTACACCTTC.

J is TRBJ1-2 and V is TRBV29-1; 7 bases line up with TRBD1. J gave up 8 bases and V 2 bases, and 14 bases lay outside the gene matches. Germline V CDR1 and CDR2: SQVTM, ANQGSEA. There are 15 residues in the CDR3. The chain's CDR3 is CSVEKATGSSFGYTF. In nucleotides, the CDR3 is TGCAGCGTTGAAAAGGCGACAGGGTCGAGCTTCGGCTACACCTTC.